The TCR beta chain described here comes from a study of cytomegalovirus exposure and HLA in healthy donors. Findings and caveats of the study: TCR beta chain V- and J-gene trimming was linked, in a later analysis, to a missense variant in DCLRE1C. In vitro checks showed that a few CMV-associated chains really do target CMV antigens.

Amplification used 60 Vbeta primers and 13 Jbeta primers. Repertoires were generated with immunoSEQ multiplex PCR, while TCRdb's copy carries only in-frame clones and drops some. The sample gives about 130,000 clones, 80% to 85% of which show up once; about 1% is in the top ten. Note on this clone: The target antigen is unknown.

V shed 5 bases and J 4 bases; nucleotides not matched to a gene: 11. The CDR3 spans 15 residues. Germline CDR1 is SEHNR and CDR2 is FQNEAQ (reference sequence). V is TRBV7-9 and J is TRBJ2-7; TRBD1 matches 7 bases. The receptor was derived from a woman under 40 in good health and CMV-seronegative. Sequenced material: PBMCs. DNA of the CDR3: TGTGCCAGCAGCCGAGGCTCGGACAGGAGGTACGAGCAGTACTTC. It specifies CASSRGSDRRYEQYF. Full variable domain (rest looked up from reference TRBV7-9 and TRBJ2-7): DTGVSQNPRHKITKRGQNVTFRCDPISEHNRLYWYRQTLGQGPEFLTYFQNEAQLEKSRLLSDRFSAERPKGSFSTLEIQRTEQGDSAMYLCASSRGSDRRYEQYFGPGTRLTVT.